This T cell receptor beta chain was captured by sequencing in a study of preoperative IRX-2 immunotherapy in early breast cancer. Sequencing used immunoSEQ multiplex PCR; TCRdb keeps in-frame clones, though not all of them. The sample has about 42,000 clones, about 72% seen once. Indicated treatment: preoperative locoregional IRX-2 cytokine immunotherapy. Samples came from a phase Ib trial of preoperative locoregional IRX-2 cytokine immunotherapy. Trimming took off 0 bases at V and 11 bases at J, with 5 bases between the two ends. The CDR3 covers 12 residues. The germline V gene encodes CDR1 MNHNS and CDR2 SASEGT.

This sequence joins TRBV6-1 and TRBJ1-6; no clear D gene. The source was tumor tissue, collected after IRX-2 immunotherapy. The sequence was obtained from a human donor with breast cancer. The CDR3 DNA reads TGTGCCAGCAGTGAAGCTCGACCACCCCTCCACTTT. Translated, it gives CASSEARPPLHF.